Following are 7 T cell receptor beta chains from one sample sequenced in a study of beta chain features in type 1 diabetes. No antigen is known for these receptors. The entirety of the isolated RNA underwent reverse transcription, so expressed TCRB transcripts were sequenced. This table comes from immunoSEQ multiplex PCR, and its TCRdb copy is limited to in-frame clones, with some not included. The data contain around 600,000 clones, 9.5% to 15% of them singletons. Study results and caveats: When Type 1 diabetes patients were examined, their TCRB CDR3s proved moderately but significantly shorter in all four CD4+ subsets.

The sequenced material came from naive CD4+ T cells from blood. Receptor source: a man aged 25 to 45 with type 1 diabetes.

This clone has only a few counts. V usage is TRBV5-6 and J usage is TRBJ1-6, with no clear D. V dropped 0 bases and J dropped 7 bases, with 11 bases sitting between them. The germline CDR1 and CDR2 sequences are SGHDT and YYEEEE. The CDR3 length is 15 residues. The CDR3 here is CASSLARGGNSPLHF. For the CDR3, the DNA is TGTGCCAGCAGCTTGGCGAGAGGAGGGAATTCACCCCTCCACTTT.

The V and J genes are TRBV29-1 and TRBJ2-3; maybe TRBD2 (6 bases). Germline CDR1 SQVTM, CDR2 ANQGSEA. The CDR3 has 13 residues. V lost 5 bases to trimming and J lost 2 bases, with 11 bases between them. CDR3 nucleotides: TGCAGCGTTCAGGGCGGGGTCACAGATACGCAGTATTTT. It yields the protein CSVQGGVTDTQYF.

Only a few counts were recorded for this clone. This chain links TRBV25-1 with TRBJ2-3; maybe TRBD2 (7 bases). In germline, CDR1 is MGHDK, CDR2 SYGVNS. The CDR3 has 14 residues. Trimming took 7 bases from V and 6 from J, leaving 17 bases between them. This CDR3 reads CASTSGGPADTQYF. CDR3 DNA sequence: TGTGCCAGCACTTCCGGGGGGCCGGCGGATACGCAGTATTTT.

This clone has a handful of counts. The chain joins TRBV7-2 to TRBJ1-3; D gene uncertain. The ends were cut back, 0 bases at V and 4 bases at J, with 10 bases in the middle. The CDR3 sequence is 15 residues long. The V gene's germline CDR1 is SGHTA and CDR2 FQGNSA. The CDR3 loop is CASSLAHASGNTIYF. CDR3 sequence (DNA): TGTGCCAGCAGCTTAGCGCATGCATCGGGAAACACCATATATTTT.

The V gene is TRBV7-9, the J gene TRBJ2-2; possible D gene TRBD1, 6 bases. Germline V gene lookup returns CDR1 SEHNR and CDR2 FQNEAQ (reference sequence). The CDR3 has 16 amino acids. Between the trimmed V and J ends, which lost 4 bases and 4 bases, there was a span of 16 bases. The CDR3 protein is CASSSIPGAGTGELFF. CDR3 DNA sequence: TGTGCCAGCAGCTCGATACCAGGGGCGGGCACCGGGGAGCTGTTTTTT. The full variable domain, its missing parts supplied by reference TRBV7-9 and TRBJ2-2, is DTGVSQNPRHKITKRGQNVTFRCDPISEHNRLYWYRQTLGQGPEFLTYFQNEAQLEKSRLLSDRFSAERPKGSFSTLEIQRTEQGDSAMYLCASSSIPGAGTGELFFGEGSRLTVL.

This clone has just a few counts. This sequence joins TRBV6-5 and TRBJ1-6; D is undetermined. Germline V lookup: CDR1 MNHEY, CDR2 SVGAGI. Trimming left V 6 bases short and J 9 bases short, with 12 bases between. The CDR3 consists of 13 residues. The CDR3 nucleotides read TGTGCCAGCAGCCTAAGGGTGACTTCACCCCTCCACTTT. This encodes CASSLRVTSPLHF.

This chain links TRBV2 with TRBJ2-1, with 8 bases fitting TRBD2. Germline values: CDR1 SNHLY, CDR2 FYNNEI. The CDR3 extends over 15 amino acids. V shed 6 bases and J 5 bases; nucleotides not matched to a gene: 9. The CDR3 region is CASSPNGLANNEQFF. CDR3 nucleotides: TGTGCCAGCAGCCCAAATGGACTAGCCAACAATGAGCAGTTCTTC.